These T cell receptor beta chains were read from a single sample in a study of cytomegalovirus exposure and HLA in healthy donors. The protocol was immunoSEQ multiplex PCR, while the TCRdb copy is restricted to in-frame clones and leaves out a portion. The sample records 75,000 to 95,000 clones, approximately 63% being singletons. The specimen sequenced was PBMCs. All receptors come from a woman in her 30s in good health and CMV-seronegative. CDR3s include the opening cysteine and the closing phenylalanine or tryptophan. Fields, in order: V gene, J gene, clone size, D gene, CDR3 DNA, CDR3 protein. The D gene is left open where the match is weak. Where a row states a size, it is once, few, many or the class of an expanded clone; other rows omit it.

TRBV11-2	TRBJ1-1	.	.	TGTGCCAGCAGCACAACCGGTGGGACACGGGCTTTCTTT	CASSTTGGTRAFF
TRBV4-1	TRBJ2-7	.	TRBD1	TGCGCCAGCAGCCAGCTACAGGGGGCGTACGAGCAGTACTTC	CASSQLQGAYEQYF
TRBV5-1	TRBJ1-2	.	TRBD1	TGCGCCAGCAGCCCTACAGGACAGGGGGGCGTCGGCTACACCTTC	CASSPTGQGGVGYTF
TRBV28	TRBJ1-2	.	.	TGTGCCAGCAGTTTGAGGAGGGGTATGTACTATGGCTACACCTTC	CASSLRRGMYYGYTF
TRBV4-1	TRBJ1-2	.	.	TGCGCCAGCAGCCACCCGGCGCGGCAGAAGCTCTATGGCTACACCTTC	CASSHPARQKLYGYTF
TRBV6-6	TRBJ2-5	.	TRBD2	TGTGCCAGCAGTTTCGGGACTATCGGAGAGACCCAGTACTTC	CASSFGTIGETQYF
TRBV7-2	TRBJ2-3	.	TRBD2	TGTGCCAGCAGTGCGGGACTACCCACAGATACGCAGTATTTT	CASSAGLPTDTQYF
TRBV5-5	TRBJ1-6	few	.	TGTGCCAGCAGCTTGGGGGCAGGGAACTCCTATAATTCACCCCTCCACTTT	CASSLGAGNSYNSPLHF
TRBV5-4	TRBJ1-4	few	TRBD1	TGTGCCAGCAGCTTGAAAGGGGGCGACCAAAAACTGTTTTTT	CASSLKGGDQKLFF
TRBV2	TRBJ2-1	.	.	TGTGCCAGCAGTGTTAGGGGCTTCTACAATGAGCAGTTCTTC	CASSVRGFYNEQFF
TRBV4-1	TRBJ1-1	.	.	TGCGCCAGCGCAGGGGTAGGGAACACTGAAGCTTTCTTT	CASAGVGNTEAFF
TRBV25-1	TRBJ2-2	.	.	TGTGCCAGCAGTGTTGGGACTTCCTGGTCCCACACCGGGGAGCTGTTTTTT	CASSVGTSWSHTGELFF
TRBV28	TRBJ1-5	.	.	TGTGCCAGCAGTTTATCAGGGGCGACCAATCAGCCCCAGCATTTT	CASSLSGATNQPQHF
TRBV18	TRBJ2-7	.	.	TGTGCCAGCTCAACCCCGGGCTACGAGCAGTACTTC	CASSTPGYEQYF
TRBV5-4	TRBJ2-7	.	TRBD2	TGTGCCAGCAGCTCCGGGACTAGTCCCTACGAGCAGTACTTC	CASSSGTSPYEQYF
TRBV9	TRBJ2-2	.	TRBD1	TGTGCCAGCAGCGCAGGACAGGGCGGGACCGGGGAGCTGTTTTTT	CASSAGQGGTGELFF
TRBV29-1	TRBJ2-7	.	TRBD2	TGCAGCGCCGTGGGACTAGCGGGCCCCGAGCAGTACTTC	CSAVGLAGPEQYF
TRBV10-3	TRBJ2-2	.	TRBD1	TGTGCCATCAGTTGGGGACAGGGGGGTTCCGGGGAGCTGTTTTTT	CAISWGQGGSGELFF
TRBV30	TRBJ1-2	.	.	TGTGCCTGGAGTGTAGGGGCGGCCCCTTCCTATGGCTACACCTTC	CAWSVGAAPSYGYTF
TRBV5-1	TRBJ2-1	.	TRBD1	TGCGCCAGTGGGACAGGAGTTTCCTACAATGAGCAGTTCTTC	CASGTGVSYNEQFF
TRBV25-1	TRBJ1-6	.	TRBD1	TGTGCCAGCAGTCGGACAGGGGCGGTCTCACCCCTCCACTTT	CASSRTGAVSPLHF
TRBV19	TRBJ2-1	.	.	TGTGCCAGTAGTTCCGTGGGGGCCATTTACTACAATGAGCAGTTCTTC	CASSSVGAIYYNEQFF
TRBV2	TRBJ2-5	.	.	TGTGCCAGCAATTTACAGGGCCAAGAGACCCAGTACTTC	CASNLQGQETQYF
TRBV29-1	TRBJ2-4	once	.	TGCAGCGCATTGGGGCAGGGGAAAAACATTCAGTACTTC	CSALGQGKNIQYF
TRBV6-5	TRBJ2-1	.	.	TGTGCCAGCAGTTATTCGCTAGCTCGGGCCTATGAGCAGTTCTTC	CASSYSLARAYEQFF
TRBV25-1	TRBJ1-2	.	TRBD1	TGTGCCAGCAGTGGACCCCGGGACAGGGGGGTTCATGGCTACACCTTC	CASSGPRDRGVHGYTF